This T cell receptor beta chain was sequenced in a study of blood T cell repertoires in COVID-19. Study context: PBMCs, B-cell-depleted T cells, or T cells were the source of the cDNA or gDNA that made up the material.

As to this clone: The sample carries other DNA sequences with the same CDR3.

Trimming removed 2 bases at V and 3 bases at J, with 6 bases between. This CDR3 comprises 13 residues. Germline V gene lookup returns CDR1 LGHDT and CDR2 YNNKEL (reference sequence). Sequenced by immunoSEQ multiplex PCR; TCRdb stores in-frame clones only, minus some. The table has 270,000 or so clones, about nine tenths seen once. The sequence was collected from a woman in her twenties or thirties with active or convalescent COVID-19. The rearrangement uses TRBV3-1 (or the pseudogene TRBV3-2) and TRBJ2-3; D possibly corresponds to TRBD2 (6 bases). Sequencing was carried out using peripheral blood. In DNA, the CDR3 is TGTGCCAGCAGCCAACGGGGGACAGATACGCAGTATTTT. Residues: CASSQRGTDTQYF.